This T cell receptor beta chain was captured by sequencing in a study of identical twins. Germline loops: CDR1 LGHNA, CDR2 YNFKEQ. This CDR3 region has 14 residues. V lost 4 bases, J lost 6 bases, and 12 bases lay in between. Study observations and caveats: The presence of invariant MAIT and iNKT cells could partly confound analyses of zero-insertion sequences.

Of note for this clonotype: Its antigen is unknown.

Each CDR3 protein is one row after TCRdb ran MiXCR on the 5' RACE reads. The sample has around 480,000 distinct CDR3 sequences, 14% seen once. These same records also appear under a second study, on yellow fever vaccine responses in identical twins.

Sample: CD4+ T cells sorted from blood. This chain links TRBV4-2 with TRBJ2-2, with D possibly being TRBD1 (6 bases). This sequence was found in a woman younger than 30 in good health. The CDR3 DNA follows: TGTGCCAGCAGCCGAAACCAGGGGTCCGGGGAGCTGTTTTTT. It translates to CASSRNQGSGELFF.